The clone carrying this T cell receptor (beta chain) was detected a few times. Its antigen remains unidentified. TCRdb re-called the 5' RACE reads with MiXCR, one entry per CDR3 protein. Among 39,000 or so distinct CDR3 sequences, 2% to 3% were seen once, and the ten largest hold roughly 12%. The CDR3 has 16 amino acids. The germline CDR1 and CDR2 sequences are MDHEN and SYDVKM. The J segment lost 4 bases and the V segment lost 6 bases, leaving 9 bases of the junction unmatched. This sample is part of a study of neurological immune-mediated disorders. Study-wide context: The disease course was relapsing-remitting in roughly 30 and secondary progressive in about 9% of the roughly 35 multiple sclerosis patients.

General study points: Clinical and MRI features did not associate with the cluster found in multiple sclerosis patients.

This TCR came from a man in his thirties or forties with multiple sclerosis. The chain joins TRBV28 to TRBJ1-3; 10 bases are a match to TRBD1. Sequenced material: PBMCs. The CDR3 protein is CASSYKTGGEGNTIYF. CDR3 sequence (DNA): TGTGCCAGCAGCTATAAGACAGGGGGCGAAGGAAACACCATATATTTT. Full variable domain (missing parts from reference TRBV28 and TRBJ1-3): DVKVTQSSRYLVKRTGEKVFLECVQDMDHENMFWYRQDPGLGLRLIYFSYDVKMKEKGDIPEGYSVSREKKERFSLILESASTNQTSMYLCASSYKTGGEGNTIYFGEGSWLTVV.